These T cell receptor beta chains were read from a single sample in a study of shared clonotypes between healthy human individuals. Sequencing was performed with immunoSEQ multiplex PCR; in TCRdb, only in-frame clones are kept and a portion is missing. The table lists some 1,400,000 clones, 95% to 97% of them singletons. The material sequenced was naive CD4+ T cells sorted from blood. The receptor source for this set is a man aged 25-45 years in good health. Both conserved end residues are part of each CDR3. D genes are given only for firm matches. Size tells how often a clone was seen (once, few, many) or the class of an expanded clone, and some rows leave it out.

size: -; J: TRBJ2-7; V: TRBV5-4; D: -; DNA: TGTGCCAGCAGCGTCAGAGAACCGAGGGGCGAGCAGTACTTC; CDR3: CASSVREPRGEQYF
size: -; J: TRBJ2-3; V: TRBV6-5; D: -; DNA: TGTGCCAGCAGTTTCTTAGGGGGACCAGGCACAGATACGCAGTATTTT; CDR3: CASSFLGGPGTDTQYF
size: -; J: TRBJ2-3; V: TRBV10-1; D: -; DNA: TGCGCCAGCAGTGCAAGTGGGACTCGCACAGATACGCAGTATTTT; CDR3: CASSASGTRTDTQYF
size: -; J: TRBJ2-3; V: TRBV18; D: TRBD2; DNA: TGTGCCAGTTCCGAGGTCGCGGGAGGGAGCACAGATACGCAGTATTTT; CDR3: CASSEVAGGSTDTQYF
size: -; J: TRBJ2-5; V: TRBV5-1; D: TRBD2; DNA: TGCGCCAGCAGCTTATCCTCCGGGAGGGAGTGGGAGACCCAGTACTTC; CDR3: CASSLSSGREWETQYF
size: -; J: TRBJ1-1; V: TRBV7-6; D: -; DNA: TGTGCCAGCAGCTTAGGGGCCAACTCGAACACTGAAGCTTTCTTT; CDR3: CASSLGANSNTEAFF
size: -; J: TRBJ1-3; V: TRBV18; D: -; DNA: TGTGCCAGCTCACCACGGGACATACTCTCTGGAAACACCATATATTTT; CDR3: CASSPRDILSGNTIYF
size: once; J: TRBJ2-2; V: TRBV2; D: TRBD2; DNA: TGTGCCAGCAGCCGGACTAGCGGGGGGACCGGGGAGCTGTTTTTT; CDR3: CASSRTSGGTGELFF
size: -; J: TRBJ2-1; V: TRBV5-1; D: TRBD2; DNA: TGCGCCAGCAGCTTGGTGTTTCTAGCGGGAGGGAAAACTTCCTACAATGAGCAGTTCTTC; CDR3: CASSLVFLAGGKTSYNEQFF
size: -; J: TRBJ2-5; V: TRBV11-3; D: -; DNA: TGTGCCAGCAGCCCCGGGGAACAAGAGACCCAGTACTTC; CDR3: CASSPGEQETQYF
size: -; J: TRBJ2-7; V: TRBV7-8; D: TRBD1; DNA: TGTGCCAGCAGTCACAGGGGGCAGGGGTTCGACGAGCAGTACTTC; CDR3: CASSHRGQGFDEQYF
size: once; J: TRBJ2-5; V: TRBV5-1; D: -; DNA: TGCGCCAGCAGCTTGGCCTCGAGGGCGGAACAAGAGACCCAGTACTTC; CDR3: CASSLASRAEQETQYF
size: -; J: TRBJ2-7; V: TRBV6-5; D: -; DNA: TGTGCCAGCAGTCACCGTAGAGGCTCCGAGCAGTACTTC; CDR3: CASSHRRGSEQYF
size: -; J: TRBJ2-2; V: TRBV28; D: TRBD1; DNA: TGTGCCAGCAGTTACAACAGGGGAGCCGGGGAGCTGTTTTTT; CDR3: CASSYNRGAGELFF
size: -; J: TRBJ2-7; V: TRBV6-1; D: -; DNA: TGTGCAGCCCGGAGGGGCAGGTCGAGCTCCTACGAGCAGTACTTC; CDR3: CAARRGRSSSYEQYF
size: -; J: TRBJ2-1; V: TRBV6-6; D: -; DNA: TGTGCCAGCACCCCGGGACTTTACAATGAGCAGTTCTTC; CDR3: CASTPGLYNEQFF
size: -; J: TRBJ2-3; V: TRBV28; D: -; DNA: TGTGCCAGCAGTTACGGGGGAAGCACAGATACGCAGTATTTT; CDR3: CASSYGGSTDTQYF
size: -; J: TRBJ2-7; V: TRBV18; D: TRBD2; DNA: TGTGCCAGCTCACCCGCGGGGGGCCGGGGCTACGAGCAGTACTTC; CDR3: CASSPAGGRGYEQYF
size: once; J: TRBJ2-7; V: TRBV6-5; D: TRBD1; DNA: TGTGCCAGCAGTTACTCGGGGACAGGGGACGGGGAGCAGTACTTC; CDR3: CASSYSGTGDGEQYF
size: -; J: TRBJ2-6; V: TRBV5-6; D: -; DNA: TGTGCCAGCAGCTTGGTCAGGGTCCTTGGGGCCAACGTCCTGACTTTC; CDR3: CASSLVRVLGANVLTF
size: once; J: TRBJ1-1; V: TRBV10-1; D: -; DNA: TGCGCCAGCAGTGCAGACAGGAACACTGAAGCTTTCTTT; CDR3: CASSADRNTEAFF
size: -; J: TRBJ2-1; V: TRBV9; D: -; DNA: TGTGCCAGCAGCCCGACCCTAACAGGAGCGGGCTACAATGAGCAGTTCTTC; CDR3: CASSPTLTGAGYNEQFF
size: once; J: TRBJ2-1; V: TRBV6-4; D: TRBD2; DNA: TGTGCCAGCAGTCGGGAGGGGTGGAATGAGCAGTTCTTC; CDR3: CASSREGWNEQFF
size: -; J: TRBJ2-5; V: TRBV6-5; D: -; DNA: TGTGCCAGCAGTTACCAGGGGGGGGAGACCCAGTACTTC; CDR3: CASSYQGGETQYF
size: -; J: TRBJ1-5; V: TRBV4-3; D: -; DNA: TGCGCCAGCAGCCAAACTTTGGGTCAGCCCCAGCATTTT; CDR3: CASSQTLGQPQHF
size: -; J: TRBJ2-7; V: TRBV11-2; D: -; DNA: TGTGCCAGCAGCTTGCTAAAGGTCTTGGGGGAGGCTGGGTACGAGCAGTACTTC; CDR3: CASSLLKVLGEAGYEQYF
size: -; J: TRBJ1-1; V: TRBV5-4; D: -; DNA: TGTGCCAGCAGCTATTGGGGGGGCACTGAAGCTTTCTTT; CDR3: CASSYWGGTEAFF
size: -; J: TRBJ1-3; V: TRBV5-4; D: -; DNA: TGTGCCAGCAGCTTGAAGCTGACGGGGAACTCTGGAAACACCATATATTTT; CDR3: CASSLKLTGNSGNTIYF
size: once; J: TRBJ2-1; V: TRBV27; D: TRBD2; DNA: TGTGCCAGCAGCTCATATTTAGCGGGAGGCCTCTACAATGAGCAGTTCTTC; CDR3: CASSSYLAGGLYNEQFF
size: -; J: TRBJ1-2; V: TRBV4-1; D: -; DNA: TGCGCCAGCAGCCAAGACTTGACCCCATTAGGCAGGGCGACGGGTGGCTACACCTTC; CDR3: CASSQDLTPLGRATGGYTF
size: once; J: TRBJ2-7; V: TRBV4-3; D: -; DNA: TGCGCCAGCAGCCAAGGGAGTTACGAGCAGTACTTC; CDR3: CASSQGSYEQYF
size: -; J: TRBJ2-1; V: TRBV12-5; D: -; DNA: TGTGCTAGTGGTTTGCGCGGGAACTCCTACAATGAGCAGTTCTTC; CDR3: CASGLRGNSYNEQFF
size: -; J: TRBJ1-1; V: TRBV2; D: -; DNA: TGTGCCAGCACCCAGGAGTGGAGGGGGAACACTGAAGCTTTCTTT; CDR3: CASTQEWRGNTEAFF
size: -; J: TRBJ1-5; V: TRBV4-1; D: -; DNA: TGCGCCAGCAGCCACACAACAGTAATAGGTCAGCCCCAGCATTTT; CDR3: CASSHTTVIGQPQHF
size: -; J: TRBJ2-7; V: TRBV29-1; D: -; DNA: TGCAGCGCGGGACGCTCCTACGAGCAGTACTTC; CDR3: CSAGRSYEQYF
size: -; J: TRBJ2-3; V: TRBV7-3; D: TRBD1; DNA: TGTGCCAGCAGCCCCGACAGGGGGAAGACAGATACGCAGTATTTT; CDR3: CASSPDRGKTDTQYF
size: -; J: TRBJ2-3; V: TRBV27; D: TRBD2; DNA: TGTGCCAGCAAGTCGGGGGGACTAGCGGGAACAGATACGCAGTATTTT; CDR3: CASKSGGLAGTDTQYF
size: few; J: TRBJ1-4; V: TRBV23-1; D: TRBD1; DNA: TGCGCCAGCAGTCACCCCGACAGGGGACGAATTAGCCTGTTTTTT; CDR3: CASSHPDRGRISLFF
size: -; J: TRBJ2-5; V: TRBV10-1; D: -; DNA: TGCGCCAGCAGTGAGTCGCCAGGACAAGAGACCCAGTACTTC; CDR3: CASSESPGQETQYF
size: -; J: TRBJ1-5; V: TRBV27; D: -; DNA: TGTGCCAGCAGTACGACCGGGTGGGGCAATCAGCCCCAGCATTTT; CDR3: CASSTTGWGNQPQHF
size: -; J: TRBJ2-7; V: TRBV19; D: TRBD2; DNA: TGTGCCAGTAGTATAAGACTAGCGGGAGGGCAGTACTTC; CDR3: CASSIRLAGGQYF
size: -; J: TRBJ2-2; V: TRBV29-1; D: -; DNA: TGCAGCGTTTGTCGAGGGCCGGGGACCGGGGAGCTGTTTTTT; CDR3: CSVCRGPGTGELFF
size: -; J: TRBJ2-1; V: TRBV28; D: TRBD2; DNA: TGTGCCAGCACCCCCTTACCGGGACTAGACTACAATGAGCAGTTCTTC; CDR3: CASTPLPGLDYNEQFF
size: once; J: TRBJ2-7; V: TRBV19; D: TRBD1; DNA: TGTGCCAGTAGTGTTACAGGGGTAGGGAGAGGCTACGAGCAGTACTTC; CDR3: CASSVTGVGRGYEQYF
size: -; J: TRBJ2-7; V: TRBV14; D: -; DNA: TGTGCCAGCAGCCAACGACCCCCGGCTCCCTCCTCCTACGAGCAGTACTTC; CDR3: CASSQRPPAPSSYEQYF
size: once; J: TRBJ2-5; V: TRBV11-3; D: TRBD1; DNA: TGTGCCAGCAGCCGGGACAGGAGATCCCAGGTGTGGACCCAGTACTTC; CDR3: CASSRDRRSQVWTQYF
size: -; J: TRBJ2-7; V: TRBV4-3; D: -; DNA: TGCGCCAGCAGCCAAGAGGGTAGCGGCCTCTCCTACGAGCAGTACTTC; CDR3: CASSQEGSGLSYEQYF
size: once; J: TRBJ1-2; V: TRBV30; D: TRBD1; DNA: TGTGCCTGGAGTGGTCTTGGGACAGGGACCACCGGGACCTATGGCTACACCTTC; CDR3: CAWSGLGTGTTGTYGYTF
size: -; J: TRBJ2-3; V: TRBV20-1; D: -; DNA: TGCAGTGCCGAAATTACAGATACGCAGTATTTT; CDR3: CSAEITDTQYF
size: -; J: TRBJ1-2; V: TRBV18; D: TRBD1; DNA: TGTGCCAGCTCAGCGACAGGGGGTGGCTACACCTTC; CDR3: CASSATGGGYTF
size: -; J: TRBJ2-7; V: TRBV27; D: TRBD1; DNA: TGTGCCAGCAGCAACCAGGGGGTAGGGGCCTACGAGCAGTACTTC; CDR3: CASSNQGVGAYEQYF
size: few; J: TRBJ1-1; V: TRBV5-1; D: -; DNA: TGCGCCAGCAGCTCGAACACTAACACTGAAGCTTTCTTT; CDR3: CASSSNTNTEAFF
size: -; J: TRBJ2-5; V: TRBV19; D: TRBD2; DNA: TGTGCCACCGGGGGGGAGTACCAAGAGACCCAGTACTTC; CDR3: CATGGEYQETQYF
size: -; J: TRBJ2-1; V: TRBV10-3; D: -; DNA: TGTGCCACCCAGTCCTCCTACAATGAGCAGTTCTTC; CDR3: CATQSSYNEQFF
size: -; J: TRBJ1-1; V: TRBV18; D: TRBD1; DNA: TGTGCCAGCTCTGGTATGACAGGGAGTAACACTGAAGCTTTCTTT; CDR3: CASSGMTGSNTEAFF